This TCR beta chain came from a study of blood T cells in healthy people across ages. Notes on the study in general: When one million T cells were used, diversity estimates were thought to be underestimates.

Staff drew around 10 milliliters of peripheral blood from each donor. Germline lookup yields CDR1 DFQATT and CDR2 SNEGSKA (reference sequence). This CDR3 comprises 10 residues. Between the trimmed V and J ends, which lost 6 bases and 2 bases, there was a span of 4 bases. Concerning this clonotype: Its matching antigen is unknown.

PCR was performed a second time for 7 to 11 cycles using a sample-barcoded 5' primer and a J-beta primer mix. Every cDNA molecule bore a tag from a template-switch adaptor containing 12 random nucleotides. Each CDR3 protein gets one entry after TCRdb re-called the 5' RACE reads with MiXCR. Of approximately 670,000 distinct CDR3 sequences listed, roughly 41% are singletons. The clonotype comes from a man aged 80 or over in good health. The sample consisted of blood. The chain employs TRBV20-1 and TRBJ2-5; D is ambiguous. CDR3 nucleotide sequence: TGCAGTGCGAAACAAGAGACCCAGTACTTC. Residues: CSAKQETQYF.